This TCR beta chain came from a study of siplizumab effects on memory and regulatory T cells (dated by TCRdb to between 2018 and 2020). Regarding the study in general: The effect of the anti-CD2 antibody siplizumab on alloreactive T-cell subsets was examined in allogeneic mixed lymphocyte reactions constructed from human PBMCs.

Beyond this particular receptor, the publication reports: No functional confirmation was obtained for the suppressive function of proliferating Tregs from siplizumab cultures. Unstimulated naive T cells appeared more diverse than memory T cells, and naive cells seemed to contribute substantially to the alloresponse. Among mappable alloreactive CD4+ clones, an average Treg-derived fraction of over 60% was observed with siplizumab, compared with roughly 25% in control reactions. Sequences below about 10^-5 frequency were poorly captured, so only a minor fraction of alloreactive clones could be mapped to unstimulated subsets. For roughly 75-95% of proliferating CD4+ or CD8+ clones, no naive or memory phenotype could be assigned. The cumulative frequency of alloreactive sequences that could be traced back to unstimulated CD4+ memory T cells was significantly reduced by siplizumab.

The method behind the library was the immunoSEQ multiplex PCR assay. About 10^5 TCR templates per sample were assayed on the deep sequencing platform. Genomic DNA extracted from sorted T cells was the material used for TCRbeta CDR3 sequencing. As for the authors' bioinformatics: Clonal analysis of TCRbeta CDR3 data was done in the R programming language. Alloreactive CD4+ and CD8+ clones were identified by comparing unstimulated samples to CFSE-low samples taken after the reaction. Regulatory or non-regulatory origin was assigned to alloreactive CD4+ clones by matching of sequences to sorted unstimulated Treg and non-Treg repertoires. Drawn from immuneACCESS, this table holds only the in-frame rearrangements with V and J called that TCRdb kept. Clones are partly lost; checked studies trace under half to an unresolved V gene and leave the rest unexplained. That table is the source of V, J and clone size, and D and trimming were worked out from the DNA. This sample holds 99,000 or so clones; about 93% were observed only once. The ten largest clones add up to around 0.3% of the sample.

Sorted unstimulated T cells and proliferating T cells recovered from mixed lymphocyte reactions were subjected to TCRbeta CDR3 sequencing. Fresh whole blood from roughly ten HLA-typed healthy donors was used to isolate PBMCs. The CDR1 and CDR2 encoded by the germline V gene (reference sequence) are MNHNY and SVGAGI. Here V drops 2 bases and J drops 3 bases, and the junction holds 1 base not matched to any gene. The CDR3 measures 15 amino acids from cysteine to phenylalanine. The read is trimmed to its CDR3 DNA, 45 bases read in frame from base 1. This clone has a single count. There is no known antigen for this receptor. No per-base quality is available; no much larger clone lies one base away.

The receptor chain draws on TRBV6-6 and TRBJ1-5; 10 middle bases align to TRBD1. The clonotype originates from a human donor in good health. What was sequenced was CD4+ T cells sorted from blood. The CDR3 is CASSYGTGDNQPQHF. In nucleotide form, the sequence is TGTGCCAGCAGTTACGGGACAGGGGACAATCAGCCCCAGCATTTT.